This T cell receptor (beta chain) was found in a study of OX40 agonist ivuxolimab in advanced cancers. At the level of the study: Earlier treatment with anti-PD-1, anti-PD-L1 or anti-CTLA-4 was permitted, and over 35% had received some. General study points: CD8+ T cells were the subset that, on average, had more expanded clones than CD4+.

The CDR3 is 17 residues long. Peripheral blood came from all dose cohorts at three timepoints. Some clones are missing from TCRdb's copy, which holds only in-frame ones; the method was immunoSEQ multiplex PCR. The sample has around 97,000 clones; approximately 80% are singletons. On this clone: Its antigen is not known.

The genes are TRBV21-1 and TRBJ1-5. TRBV21-1 constitutes a pseudogene. This TCR derives from an adult with an advanced solid tumor such as melanoma, head and neck, liver or kidney cancer. The sample in question was CD4+ or CD8+ T cells sorted from blood, obtained in a trial of the OX40 agonist ivuxolimab. The CDR3 DNA reads as TGTGCCAGCAGCAAAGGGGTCGGACTCTATAGCAATCAGCCCCAGCATTTT. It yields the protein CASSKGVGLYSNQPQHF.